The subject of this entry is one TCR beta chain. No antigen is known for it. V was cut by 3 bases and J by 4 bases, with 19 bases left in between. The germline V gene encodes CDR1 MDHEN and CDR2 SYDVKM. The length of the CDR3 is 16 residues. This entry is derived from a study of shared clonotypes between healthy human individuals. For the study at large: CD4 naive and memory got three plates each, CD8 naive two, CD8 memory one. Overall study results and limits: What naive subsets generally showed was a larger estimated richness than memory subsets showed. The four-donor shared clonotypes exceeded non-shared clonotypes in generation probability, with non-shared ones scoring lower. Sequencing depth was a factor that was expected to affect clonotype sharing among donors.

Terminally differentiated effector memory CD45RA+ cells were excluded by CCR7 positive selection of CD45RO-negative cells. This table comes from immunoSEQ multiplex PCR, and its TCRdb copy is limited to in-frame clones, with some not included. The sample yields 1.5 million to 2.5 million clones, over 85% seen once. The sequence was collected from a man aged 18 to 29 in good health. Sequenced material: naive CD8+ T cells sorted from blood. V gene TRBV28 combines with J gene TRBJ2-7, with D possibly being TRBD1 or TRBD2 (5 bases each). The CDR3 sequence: CASSLGRLLKGYEQYF. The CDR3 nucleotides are TGTGCCAGCAGTTTGGGACGACTGCTAAAGGGGTACGAGCAGTACTTC.